Given below is one T cell receptor (beta chain) in context. Under the authors' procedure: Reference gene primer amplification in the assay estimated nucleated cell counts. Measured with immunoSEQ multiplex PCR; TCRdb has only the in-frame clones, and not every one. V, J and clone size reflect that table, while D and trimming were determined from the DNA. This table holds 200,000 or so clones, about 85% found once. These data come from a study of blood T cell repertoires in COVID-19. Study information: The United States, Italy and Spain were the sources of the acute and convalescent COVID-19 samples. T cells, B-cell-depleted T cells, or PBMCs provided the cDNA or gDNA that served as material.

Seattle-derived patients entered the study during active infection and were followed longitudinally. The specimen sequenced was peripheral blood. This TCR was recovered from a man aged 55 to 70 with COVID-19, enrolled during active disease.

The CDR3, as DNA: TGCGCCAGCAGCCAAGCTGGTGTTAGCGGTTCCTACGAGCAGTACTTC. It is translated as CASSQAGVSGSYEQYF. The chain carries TRBV4-1 and TRBJ2-7, with TRBD2 as a possible D gene (6 bases). Germline lookup yields CDR1 MGHRA and CDR2 YSYEKL. The V and J ends lost 1 base and 1 base respectively, with 14 bases between them. The CDR3 is made up of 16 amino acids.